These 30 T cell receptor beta chains originate from one sample sequenced in a study of spatial heterogeneity in lung cancer. Time point specified: sample taken at primary tumor resection. Whole RNA was taken from tumor, nontumor lung or frozen PBMC; it was then sequenced unsorted. TCRdb analysed the 5' RACE reads with MiXCR anew, one entry per CDR3 protein. This table holds over 50,000 distinct CDR3 sequences, 8% to 9% found once. Material: PBMCs, obtained at surgery. These receptors were obtained from a female donor with early-stage non-small cell lung cancer.

The table lists this clonotype with many counts. The rearrangement uses TRBV28 and TRBJ2-1; the D is unclear. The V end was cut by 1 base, the J end by 5 bases, with 6 bases between. Per germline, CDR1 MDHEN and CDR2 SYDVKM. The CDR3 length is 13 residues. CDR3 residues: CASSLSPNNEQFF. The CDR3 DNA follows: TGTGCCAGCAGTTTATCACCGAACAATGAGCAGTTCTTC.

The table lists this clonotype with many counts. V usage is TRBV5-1 and J usage is TRBJ1-1, with D possibly being TRBD1 (5 bases). CDR1 and CDR2 (germline): SGHRS, YFSETQ. This CDR3 comprises 13 residues. Trimming pared 0 bases from V and 7 bases from J, leaving 10 bases between. As DNA, the CDR3 is TGCGCCAGCAGCTTGGGGACGGGGCTTGAAGCTTTCTTT. It translates to CASSLGTGLEAFF.

This clonotype was detected only a few times. The chain combines TRBV20-1 with TRBJ2-7; 11 bases agree with TRBD2. Per the germline V gene, CDR1 is DFQATT and CDR2 is SNEGSKA (reference sequence). Trimming took 0 bases from V and 2 from J; bases not matched to a gene: 6. This CDR3 has 16 residues. CDR3 in amino acids: CSARDPIAGGPYEQYF. CDR3 bases: TGCAGTGCTAGAGATCCAATAGCGGGAGGGCCCTACGAGCAGTACTTC.

This chain joins TRBV20-1 and TRBJ1-1; D gene uncertain. V shed 3 bases and J shed 0 bases, with 5 bases lying between them. The CDR3 runs to 12 residues. Germline V gene data show CDR1 as DFQATT and CDR2 as SNEGSKA (reference sequence). The CDR3 protein is CSARDMNTEAFF. For the CDR3, the DNA is TGCAGTGCTAGGGATATGAACACTGAAGCTTTCTTT.

This clonotype was recorded a few times. The gene calls are TRBV19 and TRBJ2-3; a weak D match, TRBD1 (5 bases). Trimming removed 6 bases at V and 2 bases at J, with 15 bases between. Per germline, CDR1 LNHDA and CDR2 SQIVND (reference sequence). The CDR3 sequence is 15 residues long. Here the CDR3 reads CASSATTVTTDTQYF. In DNA, the CDR3 is TGTGCCAGTAGCGCAACGACAGTGACCACAGATACGCAGTATTTT.

This clonotype was observed once. The chain has TRBV19 and TRBJ2-5; TRBD2 aligns across 9 bases. Germline V CDR1 and CDR2: LNHDA, SQIVND (reference sequence). V lost 3 bases and J lost 6; bases outside the gene matches: 8. The CDR3 is 15 residues long. The CDR3: CASSMKVSGGKTQYF. CDR3 bases: TGTGCCAGTAGTATGAAGGTTAGCGGGGGTAAGACCCAGTACTTC.

This clonotype turned up a few times. The chain is built from TRBV12-3 or TRBV12-4 and TRBJ2-4; maybe TRBD2 (5 bases). Trimming removed 2 bases from V and 11 bases from J, with 13 bases in between. This CDR3 contains 13 residues. The CDR3 nucleotides are TGTGCCAGCAGTTTAAATAATGTGGAGGTTCAGTACTTC. Protein product: CASSLNNVEVQYF.

This chain joins TRBV27 and TRBJ2-5; 11 bases fit TRBD2. The CDR3 covers 14 residues. Trimming took 2 bases from V and 5 from J; bases not matched to a gene: 1. CDR1 is MNHEY and CDR2 is SMNVEV in the germline V gene (reference sequence). In nucleotides, the CDR3 is TGTGCCAGCAGTTTAGGGACTAGCGGTGAGACCCAGTACTTC. The encoded protein is CASSLGTSGETQYF.

This clonotype was seen only a few times. The chain recombines TRBV12-3 or TRBV12-4 with TRBJ1-5; D is uncertain. The CDR3 is 13 residues long. V lost 7 bases and J 2 bases, leaving 9 bases between the germline ends. In nucleotides, the CDR3 is TGTGCCAGCACCCGGAGCGGCAATCAGCCCCAGCATTTT. Translated: CASTRSGNQPQHF.

A few counts support this clonotype. V is TRBV27 and J is TRBJ2-4, with D perhaps TRBD1 (6 bases). The V end lost 1 base, the J end lost 1 base, and 26 bases lay between the germline ends. CDR3 size: 21 residues. Germline CDR1 is MNHEY and CDR2 is SMNVEV (reference sequence). The CDR3 DNA reads TGTGCCAGCAGTTTATTAAAACTTGGCCCCACAGGGTCGGAGGCCAAAAACATTCAGTACTTC. Translated: CASSLLKLGPTGSEAKNIQYF.

The rearrangement links TRBV14 to TRBJ1-4, with D maybe TRBD1 (5 bases). This CDR3 has 15 residues. Germline assignment: CDR1 SGHDN and CDR2 FVKESK. Trimming left V 0 bases short and J 8 bases short, with 13 bases between. The CDR3 DNA is TGTGCCAGCAGCCAAGAAAGGATAGAGGGGGAAAAACTGTTTTTT. Amino acid sequence: CASSQERIEGEKLFF.

The chain employs TRBV5-1 and TRBJ2-3; 8 bases fit TRBD2. Germline CDR1 and CDR2: SGHRS and YFSETQ. This CDR3 contains 16 residues. The V and J ends lost 4 bases and 3 bases, in that order; junction bases with no gene match: 10. This CDR3 reads CASSPTGLALTDTQYF. CDR3 nucleotide sequence: TGCGCCAGCAGCCCTACCGGACTAGCCTTGACAGATACGCAGTATTTT.

The genes are TRBV5-1 and TRBJ1-2; a weak D match, TRBD1 (5 bases). The CDR3 is made up of 16 amino acids. V was trimmed by 2 bases and J by 5 bases, leaving 19 bases between them. Germline V gives CDR1 SGHRS, CDR2 YFSETQ. The CDR3 spells CASSFNRDAGGYGYTF. The CDR3 DNA follows: TGCGCCAGCAGCTTCAACCGGGACGCCGGTGGGTATGGCTACACCTTC.

This clonotype was seen at least ten times. V usage is TRBV20-1 and J usage is TRBJ2-7; tentatively, D is TRBD1 (6 bases). Trimming pared 5 bases from V and 5 bases from J, leaving 13 bases between. Germline V gives CDR1 DFQATT, CDR2 SNEGSKA (reference sequence). CDR3 length: 12 residues. CDR3 in DNA: TGCAGTGCTGGCCCAGCAGGGGACGAGCAGTACGTC. Amino acids: CSAGPAGDEQYV.

This clonotype has ten or more counts. This chain joins TRBV5-1 and TRBJ2-3; 14 positions agree with TRBD2. CDR3 length equals 16 residues. Germline CDR1 SGHRS, CDR2 YFSETQ. The V segment lost 4 bases and the J segment 5 bases; nucleotides outside the gene matches: 6. CDR3 in amino acids: CASSPAGTSGGDTQYF. The CDR3 DNA follows: TGCGCCAGCAGCCCCGCCGGGACTAGCGGGGGAGATACGCAGTATTTT.

This clonotype was counted only a few times. The gene calls are TRBV2 and TRBJ1-2; 11 positions match TRBD1. The V and J ends lost 2 bases and 4 bases, in that order; junction bases with no gene match: 6. CDR3 length equals 16 residues. Germline loops: CDR1 SNHLY, CDR2 FYNNEI. CDR3 sequence reads: CASSETRTGGGYGYTF. The CDR3 DNA reads as TGTGCCAGCAGTGAAACCCGGACAGGGGGCGGCTATGGCTACACCTTC.

This chain uses TRBV20-1 with TRBJ1-5; 7 bases line up with TRBD1. CDR3 length equals 15 residues. Germline V CDR1 and CDR2: DFQATT, SNEGSKA (reference sequence). V lost 6 bases, J lost 0 bases, and 8 bases stayed unmatched. CDR3 DNA sequence: TGCAGTGCCTCCGGGACAGACTATAGCAATCAGCCCCAGCATTTT. Its translation: CSASGTDYSNQPQHF.

About this clonotype itself: This may be a read error: a much more frequent sequence differs by one nucleotide. V usage is TRBV7-9 and J usage is TRBJ1-6, with TRBD1 matching 8 bases. This CDR3 spans 13 amino acids. Germline lookup yields CDR1 SEHNR and CDR2 FQNEAQ (reference sequence). The CDR3 spells CASTGTGPSPLYF. CDR3 nucleotides: TGTGCCAGCACCGGGACAGGACCGTCACCCCTCTACTTT.

The chain is built from TRBV12-3 or TRBV12-4 and TRBJ2-3; 10 nucleotides agree with TRBD2. The CDR3 length is 15 residues. With V trimmed by 5 bases and J by 6 bases, 8 bases remained unmatched. CDR3 sequence reads: CASSKSGGEVDTQYF. DNA for the CDR3: TGTGCCAGCAGTAAAAGCGGGGGGGAGGTGGATACGCAGTATTTT.

This clonotype appeared many times. This rearrangement joins TRBV28 to TRBJ2-5; D remains ambiguous. V was clipped by 6 bases and J by 2 bases, with 13 bases between them. The length of the CDR3 is 14 residues. Germline V gene sequence: CDR1 MDHEN, CDR2 SYDVKM. The CDR3 region has the DNA TGTGCCAGCAGCCGTCCCGGACCACAAGAGACCCAGTACTTC. Protein product: CASSRPGPQETQYF.

In its sample, this clonotype was seen a few times. The chain links TRBV3-1 to TRBJ1-5, with D perhaps TRBD1 (5 bases). V shed 3 bases and J shed 1 base, with 10 bases lying between them. The CDR3 runs 15 residues. Germline CDR1 is LGHDT and CDR2 is YNNKEL (reference sequence). The CDR3 loop is CASSHGTQSNQPQHF. Here the CDR3 DNA reads TGTGCCAGCAGCCACGGGACCCAGAGCAATCAGCCCCAGCATTTT.

This clonotype was found many times. The chain has TRBV5-5 and TRBJ2-2, with 9 nucleotides matching TRBD1. Per the germline V gene, CDR1 is SGHKS and CDR2 is YYEKEE (reference sequence). The V gene end was trimmed by 3 bases and the J gene end by 6 bases; junction bases not matched to a gene: 6. CDR3 size: 15 residues. CDR3 nucleotides: TGTGCCAGCAGCTCGCCCGGGACAGGGTCCGGGGAGCTGTTTTTT. The encoded protein is CASSSPGTGSGELFF.

This clonotype has ten or more counts. The chain combines TRBV27 with TRBJ1-1, with TRBD1 matching over 9 bases. J lost 1 base, V lost 6 bases, and 3 bases had no gene match. From germline, CDR1 is MNHEY and CDR2 SMNVEV (reference sequence). The CDR3 has 14 residues. The CDR3 here is CASSEGQGNTEAFF. CDR3 in DNA: TGTGCCAGCAGCGAGGGACAGGGGAACACTGAAGCTTTCTTT.

The chain links TRBV27 to TRBJ2-7; D possibly corresponds to TRBD2 (6 bases). Germline CDR1 and CDR2: MNHEY and SMNVEV (reference sequence). V shed 7 bases and J shed 2 bases, with 18 bases lying between them. This CDR3 has 15 residues. The CDR3 loop reads CASMGLGRSAYEQYF. CDR3 DNA sequence: TGTGCCAGCATGGGCCTGGGGAGGTCCGCCTACGAGCAGTACTTC.

By sample share, this clonotype is medium-sized. The chain couples TRBV5-1 to TRBJ2-7; D assignment may be TRBD1 or TRBD2 (5 bases each). Trimming cost V 4 bases and J 0 bases, with 14 bases left between them. CDR1 and CDR2 from the germline V gene are SGHRS and YFSETQ. This CDR3 comprises 15 residues. CDR3 coding DNA: TGCGCCAGCAGCGGGACCGGGACCTACTCCTACGAGCAGTACTTC. Amino acid sequence: CASSGTGTYSYEQYF.

A word on this clonotype: The germline gene is not matched at one end of the junction; a read error may be the cause. The chain couples TRBV24-1 to TRBJ1-5; D not certain. In germline, CDR1 is KGHDR, CDR2 SFDVKD. The CDR3 has 14 residues. The CDR3 bases are TGTGCCGCCAGTCGGGCGGGGAGCAATCAGCCCCAGCATTTT. As protein: CAASRAGSNQPQHF.

V gene TRBV19 combines with J gene TRBJ1-2; maybe TRBD1 (5 bases). CDR1 and CDR2 (germline): LNHDA, SQIVND (reference sequence). The CDR3 has 15 amino acids. Trimming cost V 5 bases and J 3 bases, with 16 bases left between them. The CDR3 nucleotides are TGTGCCAGTAGTCCTCACCGGGACGGAGACTATGGCTACACCTTC. Amino acids: CASSPHRDGDYGYTF.

V and J are TRBV19 and TRBJ1-4; D possibly corresponds to TRBD1 (6 bases). V was pared by 4 bases and J by 0 bases, with 12 bases between. CDR1 LNHDA and CDR2 SQIVND come from the germline V gene (reference sequence). This CDR3 has 16 residues. As DNA, the CDR3 is TGTGCCAGTAGTAAAGGACAGAGCCCAACTAATGAAAAACTGTTTTTT. Encoded protein: CASSKGQSPTNEKLFF.

This clonotype was recorded a few times. This chain links TRBV3-1 with TRBJ2-1, with TRBD2 matching 7 bases. This CDR3 contains 15 residues. Losses at the gene ends were 2 bases for V and 9 bases for J; bases not matched to a gene: 10. Germline CDR1 reads LGHDT; CDR2 reads YNNKEL (reference sequence). Written as DNA, the CDR3 is TGTGCCAGCAGCCAATCCAGCGGGGTGGTGGGTGAGCAGTTCTTC. Translated: CASSQSSGVVGEQFF.

This clonotype was counted many times. V is TRBV3-1 and J is TRBJ1-1, with unresolved D. The CDR3 has 12 residues. Looked up from germline, CDR1 is LGHDT and CDR2 is YNNKEL (reference sequence). With 1 base removed from V and 8 bases from J, the gap between germline ends came to 8 bases. This chain's CDR3 is CASSQVNNEAFF. The DNA of the CDR3 is TGTGCCAGCAGCCAAGTTAACAACGAAGCTTTCTTT.